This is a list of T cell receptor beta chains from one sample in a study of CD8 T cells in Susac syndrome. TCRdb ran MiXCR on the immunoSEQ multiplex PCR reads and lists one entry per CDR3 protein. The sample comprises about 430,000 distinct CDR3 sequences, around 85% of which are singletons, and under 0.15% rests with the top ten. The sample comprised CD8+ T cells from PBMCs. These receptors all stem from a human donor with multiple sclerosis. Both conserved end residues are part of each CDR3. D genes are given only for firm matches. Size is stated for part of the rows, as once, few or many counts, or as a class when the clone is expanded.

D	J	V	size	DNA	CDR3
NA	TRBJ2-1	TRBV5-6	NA	TGTGCCAGCAGCCCACAGGGCGGTGAGCAGTTCTTC	CASSPQGGEQFF
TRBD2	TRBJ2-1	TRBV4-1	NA	TGCGCCAGCACTAATTTAGCGGGGGTTTCCTACAATGAGCAGTTCTTC	CASTNLAGVSYNEQFF
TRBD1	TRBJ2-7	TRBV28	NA	TGTGCCAGCAGTTCGTCTGACAGGGCCCCCCACGAGCAGTACTTC	CASSSSDRAPHEQYF
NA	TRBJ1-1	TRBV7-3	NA	TGTGCCAGCAGCTGGCAGTTGAACACTGAAGCTTTCTTT	CASSWQLNTEAFF
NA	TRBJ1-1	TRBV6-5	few	TGTGCCAGCAGTTACTTGGGGGATGAAGCTTTCTTT	CASSYLGDEAFF
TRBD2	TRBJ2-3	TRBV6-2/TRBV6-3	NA	TGTGCCAGCAGTCAAGGGACTAGCGGGGGGAGTACGCAGTATTTT	CASSQGTSGGSTQYF
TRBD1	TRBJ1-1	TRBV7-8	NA	TGTGCCAGCAGCTTGGACAGGGGGCCGATGAACACTGAAGCTTTCTTT	CASSLDRGPMNTEAFF
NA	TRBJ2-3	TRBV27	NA	TGTGCCAGCAGTTTAACGGGCCCTAGCACAGATACGCAGTATTTT	CASSLTGPSTDTQYF
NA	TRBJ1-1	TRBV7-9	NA	TGTGCCACCCAATATACAGGGAGCACTGAAGCTTTCTTT	CATQYTGSTEAFF
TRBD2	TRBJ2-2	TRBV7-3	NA	TGTGCCAGCAGCTTATCCACCGGGAGGGAGATCACCGGGGAGCTGTTTTTT	CASSLSTGREITGELFF
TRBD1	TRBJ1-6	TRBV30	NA	TGTGCCTGGAGCTCGACAGGGGGCAATTCACCCCTCCACTTT	CAWSSTGGNSPLHF